The 16 T cell receptor beta chains below all came from one sample that was sequenced in a study of cytomegalovirus exposure and HLA in healthy donors. The PCR had 60 Vbeta and 13 Jbeta primers. Repertoires were generated with immunoSEQ multiplex PCR, while TCRdb's copy carries only in-frame clones and drops some. The sample lists roughly 110,000 clones, roughly 70% occurring once. The sequencing sample was made of PBMCs. These receptor sequences come from a middle-aged woman in good health and CMV-seropositive.

The table lists this clone with a few counts. V and J are TRBV6-1 and TRBJ2-7; 11 bases map to TRBD2. The trim removed 4 bases at V and 5 bases at J, leaving 10 bases unmatched. The CDR3 covers 16 residues. The germline CDR1 and CDR2 sequences are MNHNS and SASEGT. As DNA, the CDR3 is TGTGCCAGCAGTGTGAGTAAAGGACTAGCGGGCAACGAGCAGTACTTC. Translated, it gives CASSVSKGLAGNEQYF.

The chain is built from TRBV5-1 and TRBJ2-1; 8 nucleotides line up with TRBD2. The CDR3 totals 13 residues. Trimming removed 2 bases from V and 7 bases from J; junction bases left unmatched: 2. Germline CDR1 reads SGHRS; CDR2 reads YFSETQ. Written as DNA, the CDR3 is TGCGCCAGCAGCTTATCGGGGGGGAATGAGCAGTTCTTC. Encoded protein: CASSLSGGNEQFF.

The chain is built from TRBV18 and TRBJ1-5, with D maybe TRBD1 (5 bases). The germline V and J ends were trimmed by 9 bases and 1 base, with 10 bases remaining between them. Germline values: CDR1 KGHSH, CDR2 LQKENI. The CDR3 loop spans 13 amino acids. In DNA, the CDR3 is TGTGCCAGTCAGGGTTTGAGCAATCAGCCCCAGCATTTT. Translation: CASQGLSNQPQHF.

This chain joins TRBV7-3 and TRBJ2-1; D perhaps matches TRBD2 (6 bases). From germline, CDR1 is SGHTA and CDR2 FQGTGA. V was shortened by 8 bases and J by 4 bases, with 12 bases between the two germline ends. This CDR3 comprises 13 residues. The CDR3 sequence is CASAGTGYNEQFF. The CDR3 DNA follows: TGTGCCAGCGCGGGGACGGGGTACAATGAGCAGTTCTTC. Using reference TRBV7-3 and TRBJ2-1 for the parts outside the CDR3, the full variable domain is GAGVSQTPSNKVTEKGKYVELRCDPISGHTALYWYRQSLGQGPEFLIYFQGTGAADDSGLPNDRFFAVRPEGSVSTLKIQRTERGDSAVYLCASAGTGYNEQFFGPGTRLTVL.

The genes are TRBV9 and TRBJ1-2; D gene uncertain. The V and J ends lost 0 bases and 8 bases respectively, with 11 bases between them. The germline gives CDR1 SGDLS, CDR2 YYNGEE. The CDR3 sequence is 13 residues long. In DNA, the CDR3 is TGTGCCAGCAGCGTAGACAGCGCGGGGGGCTACACCTTC. Translating it yields CASSVDSAGGYTF. The whole variable domain, filled in from reference TRBV9 and TRBJ1-2, reads DSGVTQTPKHLITATGQRVTLRCSPRSGDLSVYWYQQSLDQGLQFLIQYYNGEERAKGNILERFSAQQFPDLHSELNLSSLELGDSALYFCASSVDSAGGYTFGSGTRLTVV.

The chain couples TRBV5-1 to TRBJ1-2; 7 nucleotides line up with TRBD1. Germline CDR1 and CDR2: SGHRS and YFSETQ. This CDR3 comprises 14 residues. The V segment lost 1 base and the J segment 3 bases; nucleotides outside the gene matches: 3. In nucleotides, the CDR3 is TGCGCCAGCAGCTTGTGGCAGGGGGACTATGGCTACACCTTC. It specifies CASSLWQGDYGYTF.

This clone was observed a few times. CDR3 bases: TGTGCCAGCAGGACAGGGTCAAAGTCCTATGGCTACACCTTC. The encoded protein is CASRTGSKSYGYTF. The J gene is TRBJ1-2, the V gene TRBV7-3; 7 bases line up with TRBD1. This CDR3 comprises 14 residues. Trimming took 6 bases from V and 4 from J; bases not matched to a gene: 8. Germline CDR1 and CDR2: SGHTA and FQGTGA.

This CDR3 is CASSVLGQGANEQYF. As DNA, the CDR3 is TGTGCCAGCAGCGTCCTGGGACAGGGGGCTAACGAGCAGTACTTC. This rearrangement joins TRBV7-9 to TRBJ2-7; 12 nucleotides align to TRBD1. Germline CDR1 reads SEHNR; CDR2 reads FQNEAQ (reference sequence). The CDR3 has 15 amino acids. V lost 5 bases to trimming and J lost 5 bases; unmatched junction nucleotides: 7.

This chain uses TRBV30 with TRBJ2-1, with D perhaps TRBD1 (5 bases). This CDR3 region has 13 residues. Trimming pared 1 base from V and 8 bases from J, leaving 12 bases between. Germline assignment: CDR1 GTSNPN and CDR2 SVGIG (reference sequence). The CDR3 sequence is CAWSGLGVYEQFF. The DNA of the CDR3 is TGTGCCTGGAGTGGTCTAGGGGTGTATGAGCAGTTCTTC.

The V gene is TRBV6-5, the J gene TRBJ1-6, with 8 bases lining up with TRBD1. V shed 6 bases, J shed 6 bases, and the junction held 4 bases outside the gene matches. CDR3 length equals 14 residues. From germline, CDR1 is MNHEY and CDR2 SVGAGI. This CDR3 is CASRLGQVNSPLHF. The DNA of the CDR3 is TGTGCCAGCAGGTTGGGACAGGTTAATTCACCCCTCCACTTT.

This chain connects TRBV5-4 to TRBJ2-2, with 14 bases identical to TRBD2. From germline, CDR1 is SGHNT and CDR2 YYREEE (reference sequence). The CDR3 spans 16 residues. The trim removed 4 bases at V and 6 bases at J, leaving 5 bases unmatched. The CDR3 nucleotides are TGTGCCAGCAGCGAGGGACTAGCGGGAGTCCCCGGGGAGCTGTTTTTT. Translating gives CASSEGLAGVPGELFF.

The rearrangement uses TRBV15 and TRBJ2-6; D is unclear. Trimming cost V 5 bases and J 1 base, with 3 bases left between them. CDR1 and CDR2 (germline): LNHNV, YYDKDF (reference sequence). The CDR3 runs 13 residues. The CDR3, as DNA: TGTGCCACCAGCTCATCTGGGGCCAACGTCCTGACTTTC. Amino acids: CATSSSGANVLTF.

The chain carries TRBV11-2 and TRBJ2-2; D may be TRBD2 (5 bases). The germline gives CDR1 SGHAT, CDR2 FQNNGV. V lost 1 base, J lost 10 bases, and 16 bases lay in between. The CDR3 extends over 15 amino acids. The CDR3 sequence is CASSLAITPGVELFF. CDR3 DNA sequence: TGTGCCAGCAGCTTAGCTATAACCCCCGGGGTGGAGCTGTTTTTT. The whole variable domain, remainder taken from reference TRBV11-2 and TRBJ2-2, is EAGVAQSPRYKIIEKRQSVAFWCNPISGHATLYWYQQILGQGPKLLIQFQNNGVVDDSQLPKDRFSAERLKGVDSTLKIQPAKLEDSAVYLCASSLAITPGVELFFGEGSRLTVL.

This chain uses TRBV30 with TRBJ1-1, with a possible D match to TRBD1 (5 bases). Germline values: CDR1 GTSNPN, CDR2 SVGIG (reference sequence). There are 13 residues in the CDR3. The V end was cut by 4 bases, the J end by 7 bases, with 16 bases between. The CDR3 spells CAWNRAVTGEAFF. DNA for the CDR3: TGTGCCTGGAATAGGGCAGTAACAGGTGAAGCTTTCTTT.

This chain joins TRBV2 and TRBJ1-6, with D possibly matching TRBD1 (5 bases). With 11 bases removed from V and 8 bases from J, the gap between germline ends came to 16 bases. Germline V lookup: CDR1 SNHLY, CDR2 FYNNEI. The CDR3 totals 13 residues. CDR3 DNA: TGTGCCGGACGACCGGCGGGGGATTCACCCCTCCACTTT. It specifies CAGRPAGDSPLHF.

The genes are TRBV5-1 and TRBJ2-1; TRBD2 agrees at 11 bases. The ends lost 1 base at V and 6 bases at J; junction bases unmatched: 3. The CDR3 is 15 amino acids. The germline gives CDR1 SGHRS, CDR2 YFSETQ. The CDR3 sequence is CASSLSTSGGNEQFF. The DNA of the CDR3 is TGCGCCAGCAGCTTGAGTACTAGCGGGGGCAATGAGCAGTTCTTC.